This T cell receptor (beta chain) was recorded in a study of patients and donors after allogeneic stem cell transplantation. Germline V gene data show CDR1 as DFQATT and CDR2 as SNEGSKA (reference sequence). This CDR3 has 13 amino acids. V shed 4 bases, J shed 1 base, and the junction held 1 base outside the gene matches. TCRdb passed the RT-PCR reads through MiXCR, listing each CDR3 protein once. The sample includes about 960,000 distinct CDR3 sequences, about a sixth of them seen just once. Sequencing was performed on blood, either unsorted or a sorted T cell fraction (not recorded which). The V gene is TRBV20-1, the J gene TRBJ1-1; 9 nucleotides agree with TRBD1. The source of this sequence is a human donor who was either an allogeneic HSCT recipient or a stem cell or donor lymphocyte infusion donor (not recorded which). It is not recorded whose cells these are; they may come from a transplant donor. This chain's CDR3 is CSAMTGGNTEAFF. CDR3 coding DNA: TGCAGTGCTATGACAGGGGGGAACACTGAAGCTTTCTTT.